This entry concerns a single T cell receptor (beta chain). The antigen this receptor binds is unknown. The record has no base qualities; no much larger clone is one base away. The healthy controls were over 30 blood donors, and the buffy coats of these donors were supplied by the Finnish Red Cross blood service. All TCR-sequenced material derived from peripheral blood: patient blood samples and healthy donor buffy coats. Peripheral blood mononuclear cells were isolated by Ficoll-Hypaque gradient centrifugation. Magnetic purification was used to isolate CD4+ cells from the buffy coats of the healthy controls. The Gentra Puregene Cell and Tissue kit was used to extract genomic DNA, and a Qubit 2.0 fluorometer was used to measure the amount of genomic DNA. These data come from a study of STAT5B mutations in CD4+ large granular lymphocyte leukemia (dated by TCRdb to 2021 to 2024). Some background on the complete study: Among healthy controls, the CDR3 'QG' motif was associated with a particular HLA allele. Flow cytometry performed on FACSCanto II or FACSVerse showed that the purified fractions had more than 95% purity among lymphocytes. The study compared the TCRbeta repertoires of patients with CD4+ T-cell large granular lymphocyte leukemia against those of healthy blood donors. The paper as a whole reports these results and caveats: TRBV06-family usage was enriched among the top patient clones (8/27) compared with healthy controls (2/35). The main leukemic clonotypes were found to be private to each patient, although more than 20% of the main leukemic clonotypes were detected at low frequency in the non-leukemic repertoires of other patients. Data were not HLA-matched; higher clonality in CD4+ versus CD8+ T-LGLL could reflect the relatively small sample size. Compared with healthy CD4+ repertoires, CD4-sorted patient repertoires appeared more clonal, and this difference remained even after the putative leukemic clones were removed.

Via the germline V gene, CDR1 is SGHVS and CDR2 FQNEAQ. Cut back by 1 base and 3 bases, the V and J ends lie 13 bases apart. The CDR3 holds 16 amino acids from the cysteine to the phenylalanine. Of the read, only the CDR3 DNA is kept; its 48 bases are in frame from base 1. TCRbeta rearrangements were sequenced from genomic DNA using the immunoSEQ assay at survey resolution. In the source study's methods: A lowest detectable productive clonotype frequency of 2.59 x 10-5 was observed in the TCR sequencing data. Analyses included only productive TCRbeta rearrangements, meaning complete and in-frame sequences. Clonality for each sample was calculated as Simpson clonality in the immunoSEQ Analyzer version 3.0. Clones were categorized by frequency as very rare, small, medium, large (1-20%) or hyperexpanded (>20%). OLGA 1.2.3 estimated generation probabilities, VDJtools produced V-gene circos plots, VDJdb was queried for specificities, and GLIPH identified CDR3 motifs. The immuneACCESS repertoire file appears here via TCRdb, limited to in-frame rearrangements. These files lack a portion of the clones; in checked studies, under half of the deficit traces to unresolved V genes, and the cause of the others is not known. V and J calls and clone size are copied from that table; D and trimming were computed from the DNA. A total of more than 30,000 clones appear in this sample, around 73% of them only once. Of the sample, approximately 2.5% falls within the top ten clones.

The chain uses TRBV7-8 and TRBJ2-1, with a weak D call of TRBD2 (5 bases match). This receptor was obtained from a human donor in good health. Sequenced input: CD4+ T cells from blood buffy coats. This receptor carries the CDR3 CASSLVGGSGYNEQFF. DNA sequence: TGTGCCAGCAGCTTAGTGGGTGGGAGCGGCTACAATGAGCAGTTCTTC.